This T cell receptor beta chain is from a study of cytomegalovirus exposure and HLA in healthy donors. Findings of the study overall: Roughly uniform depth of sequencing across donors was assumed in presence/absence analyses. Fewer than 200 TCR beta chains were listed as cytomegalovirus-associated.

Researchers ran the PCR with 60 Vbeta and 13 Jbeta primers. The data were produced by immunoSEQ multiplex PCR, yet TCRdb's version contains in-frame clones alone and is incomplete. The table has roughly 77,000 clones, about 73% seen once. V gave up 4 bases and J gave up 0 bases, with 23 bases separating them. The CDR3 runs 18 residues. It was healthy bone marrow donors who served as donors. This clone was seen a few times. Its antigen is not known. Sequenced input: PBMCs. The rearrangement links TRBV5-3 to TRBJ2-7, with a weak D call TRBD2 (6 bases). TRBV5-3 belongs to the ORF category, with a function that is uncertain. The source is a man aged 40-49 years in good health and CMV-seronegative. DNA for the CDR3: TGTGCCAGAAGCGTCCGACCCATAAGAGCGGGTCTCTCCTACGAGCAGTACTTC. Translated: CARSVRPIRAGLSYEQYF.